The rows below give T cell receptor beta chains drawn from one sample of a study of radiation and T cells in renal cell carcinoma. TCRdb's table, derived via immunoSEQ multiplex PCR, lists solely in-frame clones and lacks some. Of approximately 18,000 clones in the sample, just over 60% were seen once. The material sequenced was tumor tissue, taken from a patient whose treatment included radiotherapy and nephrectomy. Every receptor here comes from a woman in her 70s with renal cell carcinoma. Both conserved end residues are part of each CDR3. A D gene is named only where the DNA matches it firmly. Clone sizes are given selectively: once, few, many, or a class where the clone is expanded.

length | J | size | D | V | CDR3 | DNA
12 | TRBJ2-1 | . | TRBD2 | TRBV5-1 | CASSSGGDEQFF | TGCGCCAGCAGCTCCGGGGGGGATGAGCAGTTCTTC
15 | TRBJ2-3 | few | . | TRBV7-8 | CASLPAGQNTDTQYF | TGTGCCAGCTTGCCGGCGGGGCAGAACACAGATACGCAGTATTTT
14 | TRBJ2-1 | . | . | TRBV5-4 | CASSYRDTYNEQFF | TGTGCCAGCAGCTACCGGGACACCTACAATGAGCAGTTCTTC
11 | TRBJ2-5 | . | . | TRBV11-2 | CASSFSETQYF | TGTGCCAGCAGCTTCTCAGAGACCCAGTACTTC
14 | TRBJ2-5 | . | . | TRBV5-4 | CASSLYASQETQYF | TGTGCCAGCAGCTTGTATGCGAGCCAAGAGACCCAGTACTTC
18 | TRBJ1-2 | . | TRBD1 | TRBV7-2 | CASSLASGTGGFGYGYTF | TGTGCCAGCAGCTTAGCCTCCGGGACAGGGGGCTTTGGCTATGGCTACACCTTC
15 | TRBJ2-7 | . | TRBD2 | TRBV5-4 | CASSLGGGLQYEQYF | TGTGCCAGCAGCTTGGGGGGAGGGCTTCAGTACGAGCAGTACTTC
16 | TRBJ2-7 | . | . | TRBV6-1 | CASSGLGKGKHYEQYF | TGTGCCAGCAGTGGGCTAGGGAAGGGAAAACACTACGAGCAGTACTTC
15 | TRBJ2-2 | . | . | TRBV6-5 | CASSVGSDGTGELFF | TGTGCCAGCTCGGTAGGAAGCGACGGCACCGGGGAGCTGTTTTTT
19 | TRBJ2-2 | . | TRBD2 | TRBV5-8 | CASSLGGLAGGANTGELFF | TGTGCCAGCAGCTTGGGTGGACTAGCGGGGGGCGCGAACACCGGGGAGCTGTTTTTT
16 | TRBJ1-5 | . | . | TRBV19 | CASQIGGGNSNQPQHF | TGTGCCAGTCAAATCGGGGGTGGGAATAGCAATCAGCCCCAGCATTTT